A selection of T cell receptor beta chains follows, all from one sample in a study of OX40 agonist ivuxolimab in advanced cancers. Some clones are missing from TCRdb's copy, which holds only in-frame ones; the method was immunoSEQ multiplex PCR. The sample contains about 22,000 clones, roughly 80% of which appear only once. Sequenced material: CD4+ or CD8+ T cells sorted from blood, taken in a trial of the OX40 agonist ivuxolimab. These TCRs come from an adult with an advanced solid tumor such as melanoma, head and neck, liver or kidney cancer. Both conserved end residues are part of each CDR3.

j_gene: TRBJ1-5
v_gene: TRBV7-2
CDR3aa: CASSSPSGAVAQHF

j_gene: TRBJ1-5
v_gene: TRBV5-1
CDR3aa: CASSPWTGVSNQPQHF

j_gene: TRBJ2-2
v_gene: TRBV5-1
CDR3aa: CASSSPGQGIGELFF

j_gene: TRBJ2-5
v_gene: TRBV12-5
CDR3aa: CASGGGTAQETQYF

j_gene: TRBJ2-5
v_gene: TRBV7-9
CDR3aa: CASSPPVVAGLQETQYF

j_gene: TRBJ2-7
v_gene: TRBV6-1
CDR3aa: CASSERTSMAGETYEQYF

j_gene: TRBJ2-1
v_gene: TRBV5-4
CDR3aa: CASSSGFAGGVEQFF

j_gene: TRBJ2-1
v_gene: TRBV11-2
CDR3aa: CASSPWGGTSGNYEQFF

j_gene: TRBJ1-4
v_gene: TRBV19
CDR3aa: CASSERTGADEKLFF

j_gene: TRBJ1-2
v_gene: TRBV28
CDR3aa: CASSLSVDRRNYGYTF

j_gene: TRBJ2-4
v_gene: TRBV9
CDR3aa: CASSTEGVSQNIQYF

j_gene: TRBJ1-1
v_gene: TRBV15
CDR3aa: CATSRVEGAEAFF

j_gene: TRBJ1-1
v_gene: TRBV2
CDR3aa: CAPLPWRRWNTEAFF

j_gene: TRBJ2-1
v_gene: TRBV5-6
CDR3aa: CASSLGFEQFF

j_gene: TRBJ2-3
v_gene: TRBV5-6
CDR3aa: CASSGGLAGLRATDTQYF

j_gene: TRBJ2-5
v_gene: TRBV4-2
CDR3aa: CASSHRTGAVAETQYF

j_gene: TRBJ2-7
v_gene: TRBV11-2
CDR3aa: CASSLVASGSNEQYF

j_gene: TRBJ2-1
v_gene: TRBV27
CDR3aa: CASSLSRGGPYNEQFF

j_gene: TRBJ1-6
v_gene: TRBV27
CDR3aa: CASSLQKGYSPLHF

j_gene: TRBJ2-2
v_gene: TRBV11-2
CDR3aa: CASSDGFNTGELFF

j_gene: TRBJ2-5
v_gene: TRBV9
CDR3aa: CASSPPVREETQYF

j_gene: TRBJ2-5
v_gene: TRBV7-9
CDR3aa: CASSDRGGETQYF